The rows below give T cell receptor beta chains drawn from one sample of a study of T cells after yellow fever vaccination. TCRdb independently ran MiXCR on the 5' RACE reads; one entry per CDR3 protein. In the table there are 300,000 or so distinct CDR3 sequences, approximately 8% of which are singletons. This sample comprised PBMCs, obtained about 49 days after the first yellow fever vaccination. These receptors all come from a man between 18 and 29 years old who received the YFV17D yellow fever vaccine. CDR3s include the opening cysteine and the closing phenylalanine or tryptophan. A D gene is named only where the DNA matches it firmly. Size is omitted from some rows. Given values are once, few, many or a class for expanded clones.

V: TRBV20-1
J: TRBJ1-1
size: few
D: -
DNA: TGCAGTGCTAGCGAAGGGCGGAGTGAAGCTTTCTTT
CDR3: CSASEGRSEAFF

V: TRBV7-8
J: TRBJ2-2
size: -
D: -
DNA: TGTGCCGGAAGGAGGCTGGCGAACACCGGGGAGCTGTTTTTT
CDR3: CAGRRLANTGELFF

V: TRBV7-2
J: TRBJ1-6
size: many
D: -
DNA: TGTGCCAGCAGCCGGCCCCATAATTCACCCCTCCACTTT
CDR3: CASSRPHNSPLHF

V: TRBV20-1
J: TRBJ1-2
size: few
D: -
DNA: TGCAGTGCTCCCCGGGGAAGGGGCTATGGCTACACCTTC
CDR3: CSAPRGRGYGYTF

V: TRBV6-1
J: TRBJ2-1
size: -
D: TRBD2
DNA: TGTGCCAGCAGTGAATACAGCGGGGGGCCCTACAATGAGCAGTTCTTC
CDR3: CASSEYSGGPYNEQFF

V: TRBV9
J: TRBJ2-3
size: many
D: -
DNA: TGTGCCAGCAGCGTTGGCAGGGCACGAGATACGCAGTATTTT
CDR3: CASSVGRARDTQYF

V: TRBV7-9
J: TRBJ2-5
size: few
D: -
DNA: TGTGCCAGCAGCCCCGCCGGGACTGAAGAGACCCAGTACTTC
CDR3: CASSPAGTEETQYF

V: TRBV7-3
J: TRBJ2-3
size: few
D: -
DNA: TGTGCCAGCAGCTTAGCCGGGGGCGAGGGCACAGATACGCAGTATTTT
CDR3: CASSLAGGEGTDTQYF

V: TRBV20-1
J: TRBJ2-1
size: few
D: TRBD1
DNA: TGCAGTGCTGGGGACAGGGGGAGTTACAATGAGCAGTTCTTC
CDR3: CSAGDRGSYNEQFF

V: TRBV7-9
J: TRBJ1-1
size: few
D: TRBD1
DNA: TGTGCCAGCACCAAATTACCGACAGGGCCTGAAGCTTTCTTT
CDR3: CASTKLPTGPEAFF

V: TRBV7-9
J: TRBJ2-2
size: -
D: -
DNA: TGTGCCAGCAGCTTAAGTCCTGGCAACACCGGGGAGCTGTTTTTT
CDR3: CASSLSPGNTGELFF

V: TRBV23-1
J: TRBJ2-5
size: few
D: TRBD2
DNA: TGCGCCAGCAGCCCATTAAAAGGGCTAGCGGGGGGGCCGGGTCAAGAGACCCAGTACTTC
CDR3: CASSPLKGLAGGPGQETQYF

V: TRBV5-5
J: TRBJ1-2
size: few
D: TRBD1
DNA: TGTGCCAGCAGCATGAGGCTTCCGGGACAGGGTGGCTACACCTTC
CDR3: CASSMRLPGQGGYTF

V: TRBV19
J: TRBJ1-5
size: few
D: -
DNA: TGTGCCAGTAGTGTCCGCAGGAATAGCAATCAGCCCCAGCATTTT
CDR3: CASSVRRNSNQPQHF

V: TRBV10-3
J: TRBJ1-2
size: -
D: -
DNA: TGTGCCATCAGGGAGTTAGAGAACTATGGCTACACCTTC
CDR3: CAIRELENYGYTF

V: TRBV5-4
J: TRBJ2-5
size: -
D: -
DNA: TGTGCCAGCAGCTTGGAGGAGCAAGAGACCCAGTACTTC
CDR3: CASSLEEQETQYF

V: TRBV7-9
J: TRBJ2-1
size: -
D: -
DNA: TGTGCCAGCAGCTTAGAGGGGACTGAGCAGTTCTTC
CDR3: CASSLEGTEQFF

V: TRBV12-3/TRBV12-4
J: TRBJ1-1
size: -
D: -
DNA: TGTGCCAGCACCCCCCGAGAAAGGCTTGCTGAAGCTTTCTTT
CDR3: CASTPRERLAEAFF

V: TRBV6-1
J: TRBJ2-1
size: few
D: TRBD2
DNA: TGTGCCAGCAGTCTGAGCGGGGGGAACTACAATGAGCAGTTCTTC
CDR3: CASSLSGGNYNEQFF

V: TRBV29-1
J: TRBJ2-2
size: few
D: -
DNA: TGCAGCGTTGGTTACATCGGGGTCACCGGGGAGCTGTTTTTT
CDR3: CSVGYIGVTGELFF

V: TRBV28
J: TRBJ1-5
size: -
D: TRBD1
DNA: TGTGCCAGCGGAACGGGACAGGGGGAGGTCCAGCATTTT
CDR3: CASGTGQGEVQHF

V: TRBV12-3/TRBV12-4
J: TRBJ1-5
size: few
D: -
DNA: TGTGCCAGCAGTTTAGGTGAAACAAATCAGCCCCAGCATTTT
CDR3: CASSLGETNQPQHF

V: TRBV20-1
J: TRBJ1-4
size: few
D: TRBD1
DNA: TGCAGTGCTAGAGATCCCGGGACAGGGAGTGAAAAACTGTTTTTT
CDR3: CSARDPGTGSEKLFF

V: TRBV5-6
J: TRBJ2-5
size: -
D: TRBD2
DNA: TGTGCCAGCAGCTTATTAGCGGGGCGTCTCGGGACCCAGTACTTC
CDR3: CASSLLAGRLGTQYF

V: TRBV4-3
J: TRBJ2-7
size: few
D: -
DNA: TGCGCCAGCAGCCAAGTGATAGCCGGTTCCTACTACGAGCAGTACTTC
CDR3: CASSQVIAGSYYEQYF

V: TRBV12-3/TRBV12-4
J: TRBJ2-7
size: -
D: -
DNA: TGTGCCAGCAGTTTTTCAGGGGCTGACGAGCAGTACTTC
CDR3: CASSFSGADEQYF

V: TRBV5-1
J: TRBJ2-5
size: -
D: TRBD1
DNA: TGCGCCAGCAGTCCTGGGACAGGCCAAGAGACCCAGTACTTC
CDR3: CASSPGTGQETQYF

V: TRBV18
J: TRBJ2-7
size: once
D: -
DNA: TGTGCCAGCTCACCACCCTCTGGGCGAGGTTCCGAGCAGTACTTC
CDR3: CASSPPSGRGSEQYF

V: TRBV10-2
J: TRBJ1-2
size: few
D: -
DNA: TGCGCCAGCAGTCACCCCGCGGGAGCTAACTATGGCTACACCTTC
CDR3: CASSHPAGANYGYTF

V: TRBV2
J: TRBJ2-4
size: -
D: -
DNA: TGTGCCATGAGCCCCAGGCTCTTACTAGCCAAAAACATTCAGTACTTC
CDR3: CAMSPRLLLAKNIQYF

V: TRBV3-1
J: TRBJ1-2
size: few
D: TRBD1
DNA: TGTGCCAGCAGCCAAGGTTTGGGGACAGGGTCCTATGGCTACACCTTC
CDR3: CASSQGLGTGSYGYTF

V: TRBV18
J: TRBJ1-2
size: -
D: -
DNA: TGTGCCAGCTCACCAGCCAGGAGTAATGGCTACACCTTC
CDR3: CASSPARSNGYTF

V: TRBV12-3/TRBV12-4
J: TRBJ1-1
size: many
D: -
DNA: TGTGCCAGCAGTTGGGTCGGGGAGGGCACTGAAGCTTTCTTT
CDR3: CASSWVGEGTEAFF

V: TRBV12-3/TRBV12-4
J: TRBJ1-1
size: -
D: -
DNA: TGTGCCAGCAGTCCCCGTGGTGGGGAGATTGTAGCTTTCTTT
CDR3: CASSPRGGEIVAFF

V: TRBV5-1
J: TRBJ1-2
size: many
D: -
DNA: TGCGCCAGCAGCGGGCTTCGGGACGGCTATGGCTACACCTTC
CDR3: CASSGLRDGYGYTF

V: TRBV24-1
J: TRBJ2-1
size: -
D: -
DNA: TGTGCCACCAGTGAACCAGGGGCACACAATGAGCAGTTCTTC
CDR3: CATSEPGAHNEQFF

V: TRBV27
J: TRBJ1-5
size: many
D: -
DNA: TGTGCCAGCAGGGGGTTTGGGGGAAGCAATCAGCCCCAGCATTTT
CDR3: CASRGFGGSNQPQHF

V: TRBV20-1
J: TRBJ2-3
size: -
D: TRBD2
DNA: TGCAGTGCTAGAGATCCGGGGGGACCAGATACGCAGTATTTT
CDR3: CSARDPGGPDTQYF

V: TRBV20-1
J: TRBJ2-5
size: many
D: -
DNA: TGCAGTGCCCCTCATAGTTCGGAGACCCAGTACTTC
CDR3: CSAPHSSETQYF

V: TRBV20-1
J: TRBJ1-1
size: few
D: -
DNA: TGCAGTGCTAGAGGACAGGTTGATGAAGCTTTCTTT
CDR3: CSARGQVDEAFF

V: TRBV5-1
J: TRBJ2-3
size: -
D: -
DNA: TGCGCCAGCGGCGAGCAGGCCCAGGGTCTGGATACGCAGTATTTT
CDR3: CASGEQAQGLDTQYF

V: TRBV15
J: TRBJ2-4
size: -
D: -
DNA: TGTGCCACCAGCAGAGATTTTCAGGGCTGGAACATTCAGTACTTC
CDR3: CATSRDFQGWNIQYF

V: TRBV4-2
J: TRBJ2-3
size: -
D: TRBD2
DNA: TGTGCCAGCAGGGAGCGGACTAGCGGCACAGATACGCAGTATTTT
CDR3: CASRERTSGTDTQYF

V: TRBV5-1
J: TRBJ2-3
size: few
D: -
DNA: TGCGCCAGCAGCTCTTCGGGATCCACTAGCACAGATACGCAGTATTTT
CDR3: CASSSSGSTSTDTQYF

V: TRBV7-2
J: TRBJ2-7
size: -
D: TRBD2
DNA: TGTGCCAGCAGCTTGCAGGGTGGGGGGGACGAGCAGTACTTC
CDR3: CASSLQGGGDEQYF

V: TRBV21-1
J: TRBJ1-6
size: few
D: -
DNA: TGTGCCAGCAGCAAAGGAGTAGGGAATAATTCACCCCTCCACTTT
CDR3: CASSKGVGNNSPLHF

V: TRBV6-5
J: TRBJ2-2
size: few
D: TRBD1
DNA: TGTGCCAGCAGTTACTCGGGGACAGGGACGGTGTTTTTT
CDR3: CASSYSGTGTVFF

V: TRBV19
J: TRBJ2-5
size: few
D: -
DNA: TGTGCCAGTAGTACTAGATTCCGGGAGACCCAGTACTTC
CDR3: CASSTRFRETQYF

V: TRBV5-6
J: TRBJ1-1
size: few
D: -
DNA: TGTGCCAGCAGCTCCCTAAGGGGAGGTGGGACTGAAGCTTTCTTT
CDR3: CASSSLRGGGTEAFF

V: TRBV5-1
J: TRBJ1-3
size: -
D: -
DNA: TGCGCCAGCAGCTCGGACGCCGGCTCCTCTGGAAACACCATATATTTT
CDR3: CASSSDAGSSGNTIYF

V: TRBV7-2
J: TRBJ2-1
size: -
D: TRBD2
DNA: TGTGCCAGCAGCTTCGAAGCGGGGGGCTACAATGAGCAGTTCTTC
CDR3: CASSFEAGGYNEQFF

V: TRBV6-1
J: TRBJ1-5
size: -
D: TRBD1
DNA: TGTGCCAGCACTGGGACAGTTAATCAGCCCCAGCATTTT
CDR3: CASTGTVNQPQHF